These T cell receptor beta chains were read from a single sample in a study of OX40 agonist ivuxolimab in advanced cancers. TCRdb's table, derived via immunoSEQ multiplex PCR, lists solely in-frame clones and lacks some. The sample shows some 72,000 clones, around 93% of them seen only once. The specimen comprised CD4+ or CD8+ T cells sorted from blood, sampled in a trial of the OX40 agonist ivuxolimab. The receptors stem from an adult with an advanced solid tumor such as melanoma, head and neck, liver or kidney cancer. CDR3s include the opening cysteine and the closing phenylalanine or tryptophan. Fields, in order: D gene, V gene, clone size, J gene, CDR3 protein, CDR3 DNA. D genes are given only for firm matches. The size field is filled for only some rows; it gives once, few, many or a size class.

>.|TRBV10-3|.|TRBJ2-7
CAILVTTGAPYEQYF
TGTGCCATCCTGGTCACTACGGGCGCACCCTACGAGCAGTACTTC
>.|TRBV27|.|TRBJ2-7
CASSLSLQYEQYF
TGTGCCAGCAGTTTATCGTTACAGTACGAGCAGTACTTC
>TRBD2|TRBV2|.|TRBJ2-1
CASNTLAGAYNEQFF
TGTGCCAGCAATACCCTAGCGGGGGCTTACAATGAGCAGTTCTTC
>.|TRBV7-8|.|TRBJ1-1
CASSLAIWGRGMNTEAFF
TGTGCCAGCAGCTTAGCGATCTGGGGCAGGGGTATGAACACTGAAGCTTTCTTT
>TRBD1|TRBV7-9|.|TRBJ2-7
CASSSTGWGTSYEQYF
TGTGCCAGCAGCTCGACAGGGTGGGGTACCTCCTACGAGCAGTACTTC
>.|TRBV6-1|.|TRBJ1-2
CASSWGKEYGYTF
TGTGCCAGCAGTTGGGGAAAGGAGTATGGCTACACCTTC
>.|TRBV7-6|.|TRBJ2-5
CASRGRQETQYF
TGTGCCAGCCGTGGCCGACAAGAGACCCAGTACTTC
>TRBD1|TRBV6-4|.|TRBJ1-6
CASRDRDYSPLHF
TGTGCCAGCAGGGACAGGGATTATTCACCCCTCCACTTT
>.|TRBV2|.|TRBJ1-2
CASSEQYRVEYGYTF
TGTGCCAGCAGTGAGCAGTACAGGGTGGAGTACGGCTACACCTTC
>.|TRBV11-1|.|TRBJ1-1
CASSLNPTEAFF
TGTGCCAGCAGCTTAAATCCCACTGAAGCTTTCTTT
>TRBD1|TRBV5-1|once|TRBJ1-1
CASSLQGADTEAFF
TGCGCCAGCAGCTTACAGGGGGCGGACACTGAAGCTTTCTTT
>.|TRBV4-1|.|TRBJ2-1
CASSQEPSGEQFF
TGCGCCAGCAGCCAAGAACCGAGCGGTGAGCAGTTCTTC
>.|TRBV6-5|.|TRBJ1-2
CASSYSENYGYTF
TGTGCCAGCAGTTACTCGGAGAACTATGGCTACACCTTC
>.|TRBV27|once|TRBJ2-3
CASSATDTQYF
TGTGCCAGCAGTGCCACAGATACGCAGTATTTT
>.|TRBV5-4|.|TRBJ1-2
CASSPDSELYGYTF
TGTGCCAGCAGCCCCGACAGTGAGTTATATGGCTACACCTTC
>.|TRBV25-1|.|TRBJ2-2
CASSARDTNTGELFF
TGTGCCAGCAGTGCCCGGGACACGAACACCGGGGAGCTGTTTTTT
>.|TRBV2|.|TRBJ1-1
CASGGLYTEAFF
TGTGCCAGCGGGGGTTTGTACACTGAAGCTTTCTTT
>.|TRBV7-6|.|TRBJ1-6
CASRSRDVGSPLHF
TGTGCCAGCAGAAGTAGGGACGTAGGTTCACCCCTCCACTTT
>.|TRBV13|.|TRBJ2-1
CASSLGDSGVNEQFF
TGTGCCAGCAGCTTAGGTGACTCGGGGGTCAATGAGCAGTTCTTC
>TRBD1|TRBV4-3|.|TRBJ1-4
CASSRDRGDEKLFF
TGCGCCAGCAGCCGAGACAGGGGGGATGAAAAACTGTTTTTT
>TRBD1|TRBV5-4|.|TRBJ2-7
CASSWGGTGSYEQYF
TGTGCCAGCAGCTGGGGGGGGACAGGGAGTTACGAGCAGTACTTC
>.|TRBV9|.|TRBJ1-1
CASSLLGNTEAFF
TGTGCCAGCAGCTTACTGGGCAACACTGAAGCTTTCTTT
>.|TRBV9|.|TRBJ1-4
CASSVSGGTTNEKLFF
TGTGCCAGCAGCGTATCCGGGGGTACAACTAATGAAAAACTGTTTTTT
>.|TRBV5-1|.|TRBJ2-7
CASSLAVGGYEQYF
TGCGCCAGCAGCTTGGCCGTGGGGGGATACGAGCAGTACTTC
>.|TRBV11-2|.|TRBJ1-2
CASNPGPLTNYGYTF
TGTGCCAGCAACCCGGGACCGCTCACCAACTATGGCTACACCTTC
>TRBD2|TRBV12-5|.|TRBJ2-7
CASGHLGGLDTYEQYF
TGTGCTAGTGGACACCTCGGGGGGTTGGATACGTACGAGCAGTACTTC
>TRBD2|TRBV13|.|TRBJ2-7
CASTFREAIEQYF
TGTGCCAGCACCTTCCGGGAGGCCATCGAGCAGTACTTC
>.|TRBV5-1|.|TRBJ2-7
CASSLGADEQYF
TGCGCCAGCAGCTTGGGGGCGGACGAGCAGTACTTC
>TRBD2|TRBV19|.|TRBJ2-2
CASSMGGIGELFF
TGTGCCAGTAGTATGGGAGGGATCGGGGAGCTGTTTTTT
>.|TRBV27|.|TRBJ1-4
CASSINSNEKLFF
TGTGCCAGCAGTATAAACAGTAATGAAAAACTGTTTTTT
>.|TRBV11-3|.|TRBJ2-7
CASSLDGQYEQYF
TGTGCCAGCAGCTTAGATGGGCAGTACGAGCAGTACTTC
>.|TRBV4-1|.|TRBJ2-3
CASSHGGPSTDTQYF
TGCGCCAGCAGCCACGGGGGCCCTAGCACAGATACGCAGTATTTT
>.|TRBV28|.|TRBJ2-7
CASSLTEDTYEQYF
TGTGCCAGCAGTTTAACAGAAGACACCTACGAGCAGTACTTC
>.|TRBV5-5|.|TRBJ2-6
CASGSGANVLTF
TGTGCCAGCGGATCTGGGGCCAACGTCCTGACTTTC
>.|TRBV11-1|.|TRBJ2-2
CASSHYSGAGELFF
TGTGCCAGCAGCCACTACTCAGGGGCCGGGGAGCTGTTTTTT
>TRBD2|TRBV5-4|.|TRBJ2-2
CASSALAGAETGELFF
TGTGCCAGCAGCGCCCTAGCGGGGGCGGAGACCGGGGAGCTGTTTTTT
>.|TRBV10-3|.|TRBJ2-1
CAIDSQGSDEQFF
TGTGCCATCGACTCACAGGGTAGCGATGAGCAGTTCTTC
>.|TRBV7-2|.|TRBJ2-7
CASSPQGPHPEQYF
TGTGCCAGCAGCCCTCAGGGGCCTCATCCCGAGCAGTACTTC
>.|TRBV6-5|.|TRBJ2-7
CASSAGLGTYEQYF
TGTGCCAGCAGCGCCGGGCTAGGAACCTACGAGCAGTACTTC
>.|TRBV7-9|.|TRBJ1-4
CASSPPGLYEKLFF
TGTGCCAGCAGTCCACCGGGACTCTATGAAAAACTGTTTTTT
>TRBD1|TRBV7-9|.|TRBJ2-7
CASSYGPGTGWYEQYF
TGTGCCAGCAGCTACGGACCCGGGACAGGGTGGTACGAGCAGTACTTC
>TRBD2|TRBV19|.|TRBJ2-3
CASSTSGGPDTQYF
TGTGCCAGTAGTACTAGCGGGGGGCCAGATACGCAGTATTTT
>.|TRBV19|.|TRBJ1-2
CASRTAGELNYGYTF
TGTGCCAGTCGCACGGCGGGGGAGCTAAACTATGGCTACACCTTC
>.|TRBV2|.|TRBJ2-5
CASSGETQYF
TGTGCCAGCAGTGGAGAGACCCAGTACTTC